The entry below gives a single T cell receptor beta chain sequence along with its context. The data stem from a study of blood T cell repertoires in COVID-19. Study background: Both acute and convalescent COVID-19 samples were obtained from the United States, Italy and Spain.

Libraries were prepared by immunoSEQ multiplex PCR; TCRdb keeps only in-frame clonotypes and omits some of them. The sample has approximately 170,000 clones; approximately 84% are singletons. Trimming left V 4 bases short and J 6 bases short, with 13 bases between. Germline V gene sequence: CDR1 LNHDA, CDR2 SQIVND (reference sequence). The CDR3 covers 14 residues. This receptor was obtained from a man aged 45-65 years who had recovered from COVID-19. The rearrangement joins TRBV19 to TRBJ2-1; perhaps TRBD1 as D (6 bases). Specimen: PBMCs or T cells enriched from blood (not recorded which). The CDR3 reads CASSTLGQTNEQFF. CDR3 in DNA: TGTGCCAGTAGTACCCTAGGACAGACCAATGAGCAGTTCTTC.